This TCR beta chain was identified during a study of CD8+ T cells in alopecia areata. Study at large: Grafted skin came from C3H/HeJ donors with spontaneous alopecia (about 6-13 months old) and was placed on roughly 7-11-week-old female C3H/HeJ mice.

The sequencing template was cDNA reverse transcribed from extracted RNA. The assay was immunoSEQ multiplex PCR, and TCRdb's table has in-frame clones only and misses some. Singletons are absent from the sample, which has about 300,000 clones. Pooled cells of cutaneous lymph node origin were sorted on CD4, CD8alpha, NKG2D, NKG2ACE and other markers. Per the germline V gene, CDR1 is FNHDT and CDR2 is SITEND (reference sequence). The CDR3 contains 14 residues. Study-wide results and caveats: Among patients, TCR sharing was less clear than in mice, a difference possibly due in part to HLA diversity in the patient population. Alopecia totalis/universalis scalp especially showed more expanded CD8+ clones than normal scalp.

A remark on this clone: No antigen is known for it. Gene names are mouse gene names. Read sequence stops 4 residues before the CDR3 end, and the germline J gene provides the missing end.

The chain employs TRBV19 and TRBJ2-1; 14 bases are a match to TRBD2. The sequence came from a C3H/HeJ mouse with alopecia areata. For this strain, the MHC haplotype corresponds to H2-k. The material sequenced was CD4+ T cells sorted from a lymph node. Partial CDR3 DNA: TGTGCCAGCGGGACTGGGGGGGCGCGGGCT. It yields the protein CASGTGGARA. The full-length CDR3 reads as CASGTGGARAEQFF.